Listed here are 29 T cell receptor beta chains from one sample, sequenced in a study of blood T cell repertoires in COVID-19. Profiling relied on immunoSEQ multiplex PCR, and the TCRdb table lists in-frame clones only, not all of them. Among some 7,500 clones listed, roughly 86% were seen once. The sequenced sample consisted of peripheral blood. Receptors were obtained from a woman in her sixties with active COVID-19.

The CDR3 DNA follows: TGTGCCAGCAGTGAACGGACGGGGGGGGCGAGGGAGACCCAGTACTTC. The encoded protein is CASSERTGGARETQYF. This chain links TRBV6-1 with TRBJ2-5, with 8 bases that match TRBD2. The CDR3 runs 16 residues. V was pared by 2 bases and J by 5 bases, with 10 bases of the junction left unmatched. From germline, CDR1 is MNHNS and CDR2 SASEGT.

The rearrangement links TRBV5-1 to TRBJ1-1, with TRBD1 as a possible D gene (6 bases). The CDR3 length is 17 residues. CDR1 is SGHRS and CDR2 is YFSETQ in the germline V gene. The V and J ends lost 2 bases and 0 bases respectively, with 17 bases between them. The CDR3 nucleotides are TGCGCCAGCAGCTTAACAGTACAGGGACACATGAACACTGAAGCTTTCTTT. Encoded protein: CASSLTVQGHMNTEAFF.

This clone was counted once. The rearrangement joins TRBV10-3 to TRBJ2-3, with 10 bases lining up with TRBD2. V shed 6 bases and J 4 bases; nucleotides not matched to a gene: 10. The CDR3 totals 16 residues. Germline lookup yields CDR1 ENHRY and CDR2 SYGVKD. The CDR3 bases are TGTGCCATCAGGGCTAGCGGGGGCTTCTTCGCAGATACGCAGTATTTT. Translated: CAIRASGGFFADTQYF.

J is TRBJ1-2 and V is TRBV7-3; D not resolved. This CDR3 is 12 amino acids long. Trimming pared 2 bases from V and 6 bases from J, leaving 7 bases between. Looked up from germline, CDR1 is SGHTA and CDR2 is FQGTGA. CDR3: CASSLDGDGYTF. CDR3 bases: TGTGCCAGCAGCTTAGACGGGGATGGCTACACCTTC.

The chain couples TRBV4-3 to TRBJ2-5; 10 nucleotides agree with TRBD2. The CDR3 has 15 residues. The germline V gene encodes CDR1 LGHNA and CDR2 YSLEER. The junction had 9 bases not matched to a gene; V was cut back by 0 bases and J by 11 bases. The CDR3 here is CASSQDSSSGGTQYF. The CDR3 bases are TGCGCCAGCAGCCAAGATAGTTCTAGCGGGGGTACTCAGTACTTC.

This clone came up once. The chain links TRBV4-2 to TRBJ1-1; D is possibly TRBD1 (5 bases). V lost 0 bases, J lost 0 bases, and 11 bases lay in between. The CDR3 totals 16 residues. Germline V gene data show CDR1 as LGHNA and CDR2 as YNFKEQ. The CDR3 sequence: CASSQEGGIMNTEAFF. The CDR3 region has the DNA TGTGCCAGCAGCCAAGAGGGGGGGATAATGAACACTGAAGCTTTCTTT.

This clone appeared a few times. This chain joins TRBV3-1 (or the pseudogene TRBV3-2) and TRBJ2-7, with a weak D call TRBD1 (6 bases). This CDR3 contains 14 residues. The V gene lost 4 bases and the J gene lost 0 bases, with 10 bases spanning the gap. The germline gives CDR1 LGHDT, CDR2 YNNKEL (reference sequence). In nucleotides, the CDR3 is TGTGCCAGCAGCCTGGACAGCCTCTCCTACGAGCAGTACTTC. Its protein product is CASSLDSLSYEQYF.

The chain couples TRBV7-3 to TRBJ2-1; TRBD2 matches 7 bases. Germline V gene lookup returns CDR1 SGHTA and CDR2 FQGTGA. The CDR3 has 14 residues. V gave up 0 bases and J gave up 6 bases; unmatched junction bases: 2. CDR3 region: CASSLTGGGNEQFF. The CDR3 bases are TGTGCCAGCAGCTTAACAGGCGGGGGCAATGAGCAGTTCTTC.

V usage is TRBV7-2 and J usage is TRBJ2-1; 15 bases match TRBD2. Germline CDR1 is SGHTA and CDR2 is FQGNSA. With V trimmed by 5 bases and J by 4 bases, 6 bases remained unmatched. The CDR3 contains 17 residues. This CDR3 reads CASSLGLAGGRYNEQFF. The CDR3, as DNA: TGTGCCAGCAGCCTAGGACTAGCGGGGGGGCGTTACAATGAGCAGTTCTTC.

The V call is TRBV5-6, the J call TRBJ1-2; D is unresolved. V gave up 3 bases and J gave up 4 bases, with 4 bases separating them. Germline CDR1 is SGHDT and CDR2 is YYEEEE. This CDR3 has 11 residues. CDR3 residues: CASSSLYGYTF. The CDR3 nucleotides read TGTGCCAGCAGCTCCCTCTATGGCTACACCTTC.

The J gene is TRBJ1-3, the V gene TRBV7-2; D not resolved. This CDR3 has 16 residues. V was clipped by 2 bases and J by 1 base, with 12 bases between them. Looked up from germline, CDR1 is SGHTA and CDR2 is FQGNSA. Here the CDR3 DNA reads TGTGCCAGCAGCTTATCTCCGGGGTTGTCTGGAAACACCATATATTTT. This sequence encodes CASSLSPGLSGNTIYF.

The chain uses TRBV4-1 and TRBJ1-6; 7 bases are shared with TRBD1. Trimming cost V 0 bases and J 8 bases; bases outside gene matches: 4. The CDR3 length is 15 residues. CDR1 is MGHRA, CDR2 YSYEKL, per germline. The CDR3 sequence is CASSQEVTGDSPLHF. CDR3 coding DNA: TGCGCCAGCAGCCAAGAGGTTACAGGGGATTCACCCCTCCACTTT.

By its share, this clone is medium-sized. The rearrangement joins TRBV2 to TRBJ1-1; D not resolved. Germline lookup yields CDR1 SNHLY and CDR2 FYNNEI. The CDR3 is made up of 11 amino acids. V lost 6 bases to trimming and J lost 7 bases, with 9 bases between them. The CDR3 DNA is TGTGCCAGCAGCCTACACAGTGAAGCTTTCTTT. Its protein is CASSLHSEAFF. Variable domain in full (rest from reference TRBV2 and TRBJ1-1): EPEVTQTPSHQVTQMGQEVILRCVPISNHLYFYWYRQILGQKVEFLVSFYNNEISEKSEIFDDQFSVERPDGSNFTLKIRSTKLEDSAMYFCASSLHSEAFFGQGTRLTVV.

The chain combines TRBV6-2 or TRBV6-3 with TRBJ1-2; 8 nucleotides agree with TRBD1. CDR3 length: 14 residues. Germline CDR1 MNHEY, CDR2 SVGEGT. Germline trimming cut 5 bases from V and 9 bases from J; bases unmatched to any gene: 11. In DNA form, the CDR3 reads TGTGCCAGCAGTGGGGGGGACAGGAGGAGAAGCTACACCTTC. This codes for CASSGGDRRRSYTF.

V usage is TRBV24-1 and J usage is TRBJ2-3, with D tentatively TRBD2 (6 bases). CDR3 length: 15 residues. The germline CDR1 and CDR2 sequences are KGHDR and SFDVKD. The germline V and J ends were trimmed by 7 bases and 3 bases, with 16 bases remaining between them. The DNA for the CDR3 is TGTGCCACCAGCCCCGGGGGATGGGAAACAGATACGCAGTATTTT. Residues: CATSPGGWETDTQYF.

The V call is TRBV28, the J call TRBJ2-7, with 7 bases identical to TRBD1. The V gene end was trimmed by 5 bases and the J gene end by 5 bases; junction bases not matched to a gene: 3. This CDR3 spans 12 amino acids. Germline loops: CDR1 MDHEN, CDR2 SYDVKM. CDR3 nucleotide sequence: TGTGCCAGCAGTCGGCAGGGGGACGAGCAGTACTTC. This gives the protein CASSRQGDEQYF.

This chain joins TRBV7-6 and TRBJ2-1, with D possibly being TRBD2 (6 bases). The CDR3 length is 16 residues. V gave up 7 bases and J gave up 6 bases, with 22 bases separating them. The germline gives CDR1 SGHVS, CDR2 FNYEAQ. The CDR3 sequence is CASTQLGGRGGNEQFF. The CDR3 coding sequence is TGTGCCAGCACCCAATTGGGTGGGCGGGGAGGCAATGAGCAGTTCTTC.

The chain employs TRBV2 and TRBJ2-7; 9 bases map to TRBD1. The CDR3 has 14 amino acids. Unmatched junction bases numbered 5, after V lost 4 bases and J lost 4 bases. CDR1 is SNHLY, CDR2 FYNNEI, per germline. The CDR3 DNA sequence: TGTGCCAGCAGTGTTGAGACAGGGGGGTACGAGCAGTACTTC. Translated, it gives CASSVETGGYEQYF.

This chain joins TRBV29-1 and TRBJ1-1; TRBD1 matches at 8 bases. Germline V gene lookup returns CDR1 SQVTM and CDR2 ANQGSEA. This CDR3 has 13 residues. V lost 5 bases, J lost 1 base, and 3 bases stayed unmatched. The CDR3 coding sequence is TGCAGCGTTCGGGGACAGGCGAACACTGAAGCTTTCTTT. This translates into CSVRGQANTEAFF.

The V call is TRBV10-3, the J call TRBJ1-1, with D perhaps matching TRBD1 (6 bases). The CDR3 has 15 amino acids. V was clipped by 3 bases and J by 1 base, with 12 bases between them. Looked up from germline, CDR1 is ENHRY and CDR2 is SYGVKD. Written as DNA, the CDR3 is TGTGCCATCAGTGAAGGTACAGGGTGGAACACTGAAGCTTTCTTT. This gives the protein CAISEGTGWNTEAFF.

This chain links TRBV10-3 with TRBJ2-2; a weak D match, TRBD1 (5 bases). CDR3 length: 14 amino acids. Between the trimmed V and J ends, which lost 6 bases and 2 bases, there was a span of 10 bases. The germline V gene has CDR1 ENHRY and CDR2 SYGVKD. DNA for the CDR3: TGTGCCATCAGGCAGGGAATCAACACCGGGGAGCTGTTTTTT. Its protein product is CAIRQGINTGELFF.

The chain combines TRBV10-3 with TRBJ1-1; TRBD1 matches 10 bases. The V gene's germline CDR1 is ENHRY and CDR2 SYGVKD. This CDR3 has 14 residues. Trimming cost V 4 bases and J 5 bases; bases outside gene matches: 4. CDR3 in DNA: TGTGCCATCAGTGGACAGGGGGCGGTAACTGAAGCTTTCTTT. This translates into CAISGQGAVTEAFF.

V gene TRBV28 combines with J gene TRBJ1-4; D is ambiguous. Per the germline V gene, CDR1 is MDHEN and CDR2 is SYDVKM. V was clipped by 8 bases and J by 5 bases, with 15 bases between them. This CDR3 is built from 14 residues. CDR3 coding DNA: TGTGCCAGCCAGACCGAGACGGAGAATGAAAAACTGTTTTTT. This translates into CASQTETENEKLFF.

The chain combines TRBV19 with TRBJ1-5; 10 nucleotides align to TRBD1. The V segment lost 6 bases and the J segment 7 bases; nucleotides outside the gene matches: 9. The CDR3 sequence is 15 residues long. Germline CDR1 reads LNHDA; CDR2 reads SQIVND (reference sequence). The CDR3: CASSRDRGVYQPQHF. CDR3 bases: TGTGCCAGTAGCCGGGACAGGGGTGTGTACCAGCCCCAGCATTTT.

This clone is categorized as medium-sized (0.01 to 0.1%). This chain links TRBV7-9 with TRBJ1-4; D might be TRBD1 (5 bases). Per the germline V gene, CDR1 is SEHNR and CDR2 is FQNEAQ (reference sequence). Trimming took 6 bases from V and 8 from J, leaving 16 bases between them. CDR3 length equals 14 residues. DNA for the CDR3: TGTGCCAGCAGGGCAGGGTTAAGGAAGGAAAAACTGTTTTTT. This codes for CASRAGLRKEKLFF.

This clone is a singleton in its sample. V is TRBV7-6 and J is TRBJ2-3, with 9 bases that match TRBD2. The CDR3 consists of 18 residues. Germline CDR1 SGHVS, CDR2 FNYEAQ. V trimming: 1 base; J trimming: 5 bases; junction bases outside the gene matches: 13. The CDR3 here is CASSLVRWAGGPLDTQYF. CDR3 sequence (DNA): TGTGCCAGCAGCTTAGTTCGTTGGGCGGGGGGGCCCCTAGATACGCAGTATTTT.

The chain couples TRBV14 to TRBJ1-1, with D maybe TRBD1 (5 bases). The CDR3 covers 15 residues. V was cut by 2 bases and J by 6 bases, with 16 bases left in between. CDR1 and CDR2 (germline): SGHDN, FVKESK. The CDR3 region is CASSQTFVAGAEAFF. In DNA, the CDR3 is TGTGCCAGCAGCCAAACGTTCGTAGCGGGGGCTGAAGCTTTCTTT.

The chain carries TRBV5-1 and TRBJ1-2; no clear D. CDR1 is SGHRS, CDR2 YFSETQ, per germline. V dropped 5 bases and J dropped 8 bases, with 10 bases sitting between them. This CDR3 comprises 11 residues. CDR3: CASREDKGYTF. Here the CDR3 DNA reads TGCGCCAGCAGGGAAGACAAGGGCTACACCTTC. The full variable domain, with the rest looked up from reference TRBV5-1 and TRBJ1-2, is KAGVTQTPRYLIKTRGQQVTLSCSPISGHRSVSWYQQTPGQGLQFLFEYFSETQRNKGNFPGRFSGRQFSNSRSEMNVSTLELGDSALYLCASREDKGYTFGSGTRLTVV.

The chain's CDR3 is CASSLTLRGLGANVLTF. As DNA, the CDR3 is TGCGCCAGCAGCTTGACCCTCAGGGGGCTTGGGGCCAACGTCCTGACTTTC. The V call is TRBV5-1, the J call TRBJ2-6; TRBD1 matches 8 bases. CDR3 length: 17 amino acids. Germline V gene data show CDR1 as SGHRS and CDR2 as YFSETQ. V lost 1 base, J lost 3 bases, and 6 bases stayed unmatched.